These T cell receptor beta chains were read from a single sample in a study of CD8 T cells in ankylosing spondylitis. One entry per CDR3 protein results from TCRdb running MiXCR on the 5' RACE reads. The sample includes under 35,000 distinct CDR3 sequences, about 6.8% seen only once; the top ten take about 11%. Sequenced material: blood, either unsorted or a sorted T cell fraction (not recorded which). All receptors come from a male donor with ankylosing spondylitis or in good health (not recorded which). Each CDR3 is given with its conserved first and last residue. The D gene is left open where the match is weak. Expanded clones are given a class, and other clones once, few, many or no size at all.

clone_size	d_call	v_call	cdr3_length	j_call	cdr3_aa	cdr3_nt
many	-	TRBV12-3/TRBV12-4	14	TRBJ1-1	CASTPQLGFTEAFF	TGTGCCAGCACCCCCCAGTTGGGTTTCACTGAAGCTTTCTTT
many	-	TRBV20-1	13	TRBJ1-4	CSARDARDEKLFF	TGCAGTGCTAGGGACGCCAGGGACGAAAAACTGTTTTTT
many	-	TRBV11-2	13	TRBJ2-5	CASSKGAQETQYF	TGTGCCAGCAGCAAAGGGGCCCAAGAGACCCAGTACTTC
-	-	TRBV7-9	16	TRBJ2-2	CASSPSVMTNTGELFF	TGTGCCAGCAGCCCTAGCGTGATGACGAACACCGGGGAGCTGTTTTTT
-	-	TRBV19	12	TRBJ1-2	CASSLRENGYTF	TGTGCCAGTAGTCTCCGGGAGAATGGCTACACCTTC
-	TRBD1	TRBV7-9	14	TRBJ2-1	CASSMTDRVDEQFF	TGTGCCAGCAGCATGACGGACAGGGTTGATGAGCAGTTCTTC
many	-	TRBV7-2	14	TRBJ1-1	CASSKTLRGTEAFF	TGTGCCAGCAGCAAGACACTAAGAGGGACTGAAGCTTTCTTT
-	-	TRBV20-1	12	TRBJ2-2	CSARVSNGELFF	TGCAGTGCTAGAGTTAGCAACGGGGAGCTGTTTTTT
few	TRBD2	TRBV11-2	17	TRBJ2-3	CASSLDLTSGFVDTQYF	TGTGCCAGCAGCTTAGATCTTACTAGCGGGTTTGTAGATACGCAGTATTTT
many	TRBD1	TRBV5-1	13	TRBJ1-2	CASSLAGTDGYTF	TGCGCCAGCAGCTTGGCAGGGACAGATGGCTACACCTTC
many	TRBD2	TRBV29-1	18	TRBJ2-7	CSVVLPLVLSGSSYEQYF	TGCAGCGTTGTCCTTCCCCTGGTGCTTAGCGGGAGCTCCTACGAGCAGTACTTC
many	TRBD1	TRBV24-1	16	TRBJ2-5	CATSDPGTGERETQYF	TGTGCCACCAGTGACCCCGGGACAGGGGAGCGAGAGACCCAGTACTTC
few	-	TRBV3-1	13	TRBJ2-2	CASSYTNTGELFF	TGTGCCAGCAGCTATACCAACACCGGGGAGCTGTTTTTT
many	TRBD2	TRBV7-2	16	TRBJ2-3	CASSVGLAGVSDTQYF	TGTGCCAGCAGCGTTGGACTAGCGGGAGTATCTGATACGCAGTATTTT
many	TRBD2	TRBV2	15	TRBJ2-2	CASRGLAGPTGELFF	TGTGCCAGCAGGGGACTAGCGGGACCCACCGGGGAGCTGTTTTTT
few	-	TRBV6-1	14	TRBJ1-1	CASSKTGFGAEAFF	TGTGCCAGCAGTAAAACAGGGTTTGGCGCTGAAGCTTTCTTT
many	-	TRBV3-1	17	TRBJ2-1	CASSQLRQASSYNEQFF	TGTGCCAGCAGCCAATTGCGTCAAGCGAGCTCCTACAATGAGCAGTTCTTC
-	TRBD2	TRBV20-1	16	TRBJ2-7	CSALPLAGATTYEQYF	TGCAGTGCTCTCCCCCTAGCGGGAGCCACGACCTACGAGCAGTACTTC
few	-	TRBV11-2	19	TRBJ2-1	CASSSKPPLAGFSYNEQFF	TGTGCCAGCAGCTCCAAGCCGCCTTTGGCGGGTTTCTCCTACAATGAGCAGTTCTTC
many	-	TRBV5-1	15	TRBJ2-1	CASSLMGPQGNEQFF	TGCGCCAGCAGCTTAATGGGCCCACAGGGAAATGAGCAGTTCTTC
many	-	TRBV7-6	13	TRBJ2-1	CASSPLTSFEQFF	TGTGCCAGCAGCCCCCTCACTAGTTTTGAGCAGTTCTTC
-	TRBD2	TRBV11-1	18	TRBJ2-1	CASSSTVPGLGGIDEQFF	TGTGCCAGCAGCTCCACGGTGCCGGGACTAGGTGGTATCGATGAGCAGTTCTTC
many	-	TRBV20-1	16	TRBJ2-4	CSARGGQREAKNIQYF	TGCAGTGCTAGAGGGGGGCAGAGGGAAGCCAAAAACATTCAGTACTTC
many	-	TRBV2	14	TRBJ2-3	CASKMLEGPDTQYF	TGTGCCAGCAAGATGTTGGAGGGTCCAGATACGCAGTATTTT
many	-	TRBV20-1	15	TRBJ2-1	CSARDFGRDNNEQFF	TGCAGTGCTAGAGATTTTGGGAGGGACAACAATGAGCAGTTCTTC
-	TRBD2	TRBV28	18	TRBJ2-2	CASSSSTSGYANTGELFF	TGTGCCAGCAGTTCCTCGACTAGCGGGTACGCGAACACCGGGGAGCTGTTTTTT
many	-	TRBV20-1	14	TRBJ2-7	CSAGTGTQTYEQYF	TGCAGTGCTGGGACCGGGACACAGACCTACGAGCAGTACTTC
many	-	TRBV5-1	16	TRBJ2-2	CASSLYMLRATGELFF	TGCGCCAGCAGCTTGTACATGCTTAGGGCCACCGGGGAGCTGTTTTTT
many	-	TRBV14	17	TRBJ1-5	CASSPGTGHPTEQPQHF	TGTGCCAGCAGCCCCGGAACAGGACACCCGACAGAGCAGCCCCAGCATTTT
many	TRBD2	TRBV28	17	TRBJ2-3	CASSPSSGIASTDTQYF	TGTGCCAGCAGTCCAAGTAGCGGGATCGCCAGCACAGATACGCAGTATTTT
-	-	TRBV7-9	12	TRBJ1-1	CASSSGTSEAFF	TGTGCCAGCAGCTCCGGGACCTCTGAAGCTTTCTTT
many	-	TRBV5-5	14	TRBJ1-1	CASSVVGRGAEAFF	TGTGCCAGCAGCGTGGTGGGAAGAGGCGCTGAAGCTTTCTTT
many	TRBD1	TRBV13	15	TRBJ2-1	CASSLTGQEYNEQFF	TGTGCCAGCAGCCTAACCGGACAGGAATACAATGAGCAGTTCTTC
-	-	TRBV5-5	13	TRBJ1-1	CASSIGAGSEAFF	TGTGCCAGCAGCATAGGGGCTGGCTCTGAAGCTTTCTTT
many	-	TRBV6-5	18	TRBJ2-7	CASSYEGPLTRESYEQYF	TGTGCCAGCAGTTACGAGGGACCGCTCACCAGGGAGTCCTACGAGCAGTACTTC
many	TRBD2	TRBV20-1	13	TRBJ2-1	CSAVAGGVNEQFF	TGCAGTGCCGTAGCGGGAGGGGTCAATGAGCAGTTCTTC
medium-sized	TRBD1	TRBV29-1	15	TRBJ2-5	CSVTIGQGGQETQYF	TGCAGCGTTACGATAGGACAGGGGGGACAAGAGACCCAGTACTTC
many	-	TRBV7-2	14	TRBJ1-3	CASSLIGAGNTIYF	TGTGCCAGCAGCTTGATAGGGGCTGGAAACACCATATATTTT
many	-	TRBV20-1	12	TRBJ2-7	CSGRVGPYEQYF	TGCAGTGGTAGAGTGGGGCCCTACGAGCAGTACTTC
many	-	TRBV5-1	14	TRBJ2-2	CASSLGRDAGELFF	TGCGCCAGCAGCTTGGGAAGGGATGCCGGGGAGCTGTTTTTT
-	-	TRBV7-8	13	TRBJ2-5	CASSFRVQETQYF	TGTGCCAGCAGTTTTCGAGTGCAAGAGACCCAGTACTTC
-	TRBD2	TRBV4-1	16	TRBJ2-1	CASSPKRGNWVNEQFF	TGCGCCAGCAGCCCGAAGCGGGGGAATTGGGTCAATGAGCAGTTCTTC